What follows are 25 T cell receptor beta chains derived from one specimen sequenced in a study of cytomegalovirus exposure and HLA in healthy donors. The study ran its PCR with 60 Vbeta and 13 Jbeta primers. Clones were sequenced by immunoSEQ multiplex PCR, and TCRdb holds only the in-frame ones, with some missing. This table holds under 100,000 clones, 62% found once. Material for sequencing was PBMCs. The receptors shown here come from a woman aged 25 to 39 in good health and CMV-seropositive.

The J gene is TRBJ2-1, the V gene TRBV11-2; 9 positions match TRBD2. Losses at the gene ends were 5 bases for V and 7 bases for J; bases not matched to a gene: 6. The CDR3 consists of 14 residues. Germline V gene sequence: CDR1 SGHAT, CDR2 FQNNGV. In DNA, the CDR3 is TGTGCCAGCAGCGCGGGAGGGGGGGGGAATGAGCAGTTCTTC. It yields the protein CASSAGGGGNEQFF. Together with reference TRBV11-2 and TRBJ2-1, the CDR3 gives the full variable domain: EAGVAQSPRYKIIEKRQSVAFWCNPISGHATLYWYQQILGQGPKLLIQFQNNGVVDDSQLPKDRFSAERLKGVDSTLKIQPAKLEDSAVYLCASSAGGGGNEQFFGPGTRLTVL.

V gene TRBV29-1 combines with J gene TRBJ2-7; 7 nucleotides line up with TRBD1. This CDR3 comprises 13 residues. Trimming at V came to 5 bases and at J to 2 bases, leaving 6 bases not matched to a gene. Germline V gives CDR1 SQVTM, CDR2 ANQGSEA. This CDR3 is CSVLQGITYEQYF. The CDR3 DNA reads TGCAGCGTTTTACAGGGGATCACCTACGAGCAGTACTTC.

This clone has only one observation. The rearrangement links TRBV7-8 to TRBJ2-2; 8 bases map to TRBD1. This CDR3 is built from 15 residues. The germline V gene has CDR1 SGHVS and CDR2 FQNEAQ. The trim removed 5 bases at V and 3 bases at J, leaving 5 bases unmatched. The CDR3 loop reads CASSPRGQDTGELFF. The CDR3 DNA reads TGTGCCAGCAGCCCCAGGGGGCAGGACACCGGGGAGCTGTTTTTT.

This CDR3 reads CASSVGLGGGYEQYF. CDR3 sequence (DNA): TGTGCCAGCAGCGTGGGGTTGGGGGGTGGTTACGAGCAGTACTTC. The chain uses TRBV9 and TRBJ2-7; weak D call: TRBD2 (6 bases). The germline V and J ends were trimmed by 2 bases and 4 bases, with 16 bases remaining between them. Per germline, CDR1 SGDLS and CDR2 YYNGEE. There are 15 residues in the CDR3.

This clone was seen a few times. CDR3 sequence reads: CASSYSQDTNTEAFF. The CDR3 DNA is TGTGCCAGCAGTTACTCGCAGGACACGAACACTGAAGCTTTCTTT. V usage is TRBV6-5 and J usage is TRBJ1-1, with D possibly being TRBD1 (5 bases). The V gene lost 0 bases and the J gene lost 1 base, with 9 bases spanning the gap. The V gene's germline CDR1 is MNHEY and CDR2 SVGAGI. CDR3 size: 15 residues.

The chain uses TRBV6-5 and TRBJ2-7; 7 bases fit TRBD1. The CDR3 totals 15 residues. Germline lookup yields CDR1 MNHEY and CDR2 SVGAGI. With 6 bases clipped from V and 1 base from J, the junction kept 9 bases outside the gene matches. The DNA for the CDR3 is TGTGCCAGCAGCCGTAAGACAGGGTGGTCCTACGAGCAGTACTTC. It yields the protein CASSRKTGWSYEQYF.

The chain combines TRBV5-4 with TRBJ2-5; TRBD2 matches 14 bases. Germline CDR1 is SGHNT and CDR2 is YYREEE (reference sequence). V gave up 1 base and J gave up 1 base; unmatched junction bases: 6. The CDR3 covers 18 residues. The DNA of the CDR3 is TGTGCCAGCAGCTTGCTGAGACTAGCGGGGGGGTCCCAAGAGACCCAGTACTTC. This sequence encodes CASSLLRLAGGSQETQYF. Complete variable domain (other parts from reference TRBV5-4 and TRBJ2-5): ETGVTQSPTHLIKTRGQQVTLRCSSQSGHNTVSWYQQALGQGPQFIFQYYREEENGRGNFPPRFSGLQFPNYSSELNVNALELDDSALYLCASSLLRLAGGSQETQYFGPGTRLLVL.

The chain couples TRBV28 to TRBJ2-3; TRBD1 aligns across 7 bases. The CDR3 extends over 14 amino acids. Trimming cost V 7 bases and J 2 bases; bases outside gene matches: 6. Germline loops: CDR1 MDHEN, CDR2 SYDVKM. CDR3 DNA sequence: TGTGCCAGCATCAAGGACAGGACCACAGATACGCAGTATTTT. Its translation: CASIKDRTTDTQYF.

In this sample, this clone turned up a few times. The same CDR3 also results from other DNA sequences found in this sample. The chain carries TRBV7-2 and TRBJ1-2; no firm D call. V shed 2 bases and J shed 4 bases, with 8 bases lying between them. This CDR3 spans 13 amino acids. Germline V gives CDR1 SGHTA, CDR2 FQGNSA. The CDR3 DNA reads as TGTGCCAGCAGCTTATCACAGACCTATGGCTACACCTTC. Translation: CASSLSQTYGYTF.

This rearrangement joins TRBV6-5 to TRBJ2-5, with 10 bases matching TRBD2. The CDR3 contains 15 residues. V gave up 7 bases and J gave up 2 bases; unmatched junction bases: 7. CDR1 is MNHEY, CDR2 SVGAGI, per germline. The CDR3 here is CASISGGPPQETQYF. The CDR3 bases are TGTGCCAGCATTAGCGGGGGGCCTCCTCAAGAGACCCAGTACTTC.

This clone was detected only once. The chain has TRBV30 and TRBJ1-1, with D maybe TRBD1 (5 bases). V was shortened by 1 base and J by 4 bases, with 10 bases between the two germline ends. The CDR3 is 13 amino acids. Germline V lookup: CDR1 GTSNPN, CDR2 SVGIG (reference sequence). The CDR3 sequence is CAWSARQTTEAFF. The CDR3 DNA follows: TGTGCCTGGAGTGCCCGACAGACCACTGAAGCTTTCTTT.

DNA of the CDR3: TGCGCCAGCAGCCAGTACACAGGGGTTGACGGAGCAGATACGCAGTATTTT. Its translation: CASSQYTGVDGADTQYF. V gene TRBV4-3 combines with J gene TRBJ2-3, with 7 bases matching TRBD1. With 3 bases clipped from V and 4 bases from J, the junction kept 13 bases outside the gene matches. This CDR3 is 17 amino acids long. Germline loops: CDR1 LGHNA, CDR2 YSLEER.

This sequence joins TRBV28 and TRBJ1-1; a possible D gene is TRBD1 (6 bases). Germline V gives CDR1 MDHEN, CDR2 SYDVKM. The CDR3 consists of 13 residues. The V end was cut by 6 bases, the J end by 6 bases, with 14 bases between. For the CDR3, the DNA is TGTGCCAGCAGACTCCGGGACATAGCTGAAGCTTTCTTT. The encoded protein is CASRLRDIAEAFF.

The chain uses TRBV18 and TRBJ2-7; TRBD2 matches at 11 bases. The V segment lost 2 bases and the J segment 2 bases; nucleotides outside the gene matches: 11. Germline V gene sequence: CDR1 KGHSH, CDR2 LQKENI. The CDR3 covers 18 residues. CDR3 region: CASSPMNSGGASTYEQYF. CDR3 nucleotide sequence: TGTGCCAGCTCACCAATGAATAGCGGGGGGGCCTCCACCTACGAGCAGTACTTC.

CDR3 DNA sequence: TGTGCCAGCAGACTAACAGGGGGCGTTTGGACCGGGGAGCTGTTTTTT. Translation: CASRLTGGVWTGELFF. The chain recombines TRBV27 with TRBJ2-2; 9 bases agree with TRBD1. The germline CDR1 and CDR2 sequences are MNHEY and SMNVEV (reference sequence). V was pared by 6 bases and J by 5 bases, with 10 bases of the junction left unmatched. The CDR3 loop spans 16 amino acids.

The table lists this clone with a count of one. The V call is TRBV18, the J call TRBJ2-3; D gene ambiguous. CDR1 KGHSH and CDR2 LQKENI come from the germline V gene. V gave up 3 bases and J gave up 7 bases, with 14 bases separating them. This CDR3 is built from 14 residues. The CDR3 sequence: CASSPRQQTNTQYF. CDR3 nucleotides: TGTGCCAGCTCACCGCGGCAGCAAACAAATACGCAGTATTTT.

This clone is a singleton in its sample. The chain has TRBV5-6 and TRBJ1-1, with D unresolved. The germline gives CDR1 SGHDT, CDR2 YYEEEE. The CDR3 is made up of 14 amino acids. The V end lost 2 bases, the J end lost 2 bases, and 10 bases lay between the germline ends. The CDR3 is CASSFYKSNTEAFF. As DNA, the CDR3 is TGTGCCAGCAGCTTTTATAAGAGTAACACTGAAGCTTTCTTT. The whole variable domain, filled in from reference TRBV5-6 and TRBJ1-1, reads DAGVTQSPTHLIKTRGQQVTLRCSPKSGHDTVSWYQQALGQGPQFIFQYYEEEERQRGNFPDRFSGHQFPNYSSELNVNALLLGDSALYLCASSFYKSNTEAFFGQGTRLTVV.

This clone was picked up a small number of times. CDR3: CASSPTTGREQYF. The DNA for the CDR3 is TGTGCCAGCAGCCCCACGACAGGGCGCGAGCAGTACTTC. V usage is TRBV7-2 and J usage is TRBJ2-7, with 7 nucleotides matching TRBD1. CDR3 length equals 13 residues. Looked up from germline, CDR1 is SGHTA and CDR2 is FQGNSA. After removal of 5 bases from V and 6 bases from J, the junction contained 7 bases not matched to a gene.

This chain links TRBV7-9 with TRBJ2-7, with 8 bases fitting TRBD1. This CDR3 has 14 amino acids. The ends lost 3 bases at V and 3 bases at J; junction bases unmatched: 4. The germline V gene encodes CDR1 SEHNR and CDR2 FQNEAQ (reference sequence). The CDR3 here is CASSLGQVGYEQYF. DNA of the CDR3: TGTGCCAGCAGCTTGGGACAGGTCGGCTACGAGCAGTACTTC.

The chain combines TRBV5-1 with TRBJ2-2; D is ambiguous. The germline CDR1 and CDR2 sequences are SGHRS and YFSETQ. The CDR3 runs 17 residues. Trimming cost V 0 bases and J 0 bases, with 12 bases left between them. CDR3 sequence reads: CASSLVRGQANTGELFF. The DNA of the CDR3 is TGCGCCAGCAGCTTGGTTCGTGGCCAAGCGAACACCGGGGAGCTGTTTTTT.

CDR3 sequence reads: CASSIGSTSANTQYF. The CDR3 DNA follows: TGTGCCAGTAGTATAGGCTCGACTAGTGCAAATACGCAGTATTTT. The rearrangement links TRBV19 to TRBJ2-3; weak D call: TRBD2 (6 bases). V was pared by 1 base and J by 7 bases, with 15 bases between. The germline CDR1 and CDR2 sequences are LNHDA and SQIVND (reference sequence). CDR3 length: 15 amino acids.

Turning to this clone: Compared with germline, one end of the junction differs, possibly owing to a read error. V gene TRBV19 combines with J gene TRBJ1-2; D perhaps matches TRBD1 (5 bases). The CDR3 runs to 13 residues. Germline CDR1 reads LNHDA; CDR2 reads SQIVND (reference sequence). Written as DNA, the CDR3 is TGTGCCAGTAGTACAGACGGGGACTATGGCTACCCCTTC. This gives the protein CASSTDGDYGYPF.

The V and J genes are TRBV7-2 and TRBJ2-1, with TRBD2 matching 10 bases. The trim removed 5 bases at V and 4 bases at J, leaving 11 bases unmatched. CDR3 size: 17 residues. Per the germline V gene, CDR1 is SGHTA and CDR2 is FQGNSA. The CDR3 DNA follows: TGTGCCAGCAGCGCCAAGGTGGCTAGCGGGGGTTACAATGAGCAGTTCTTC. It specifies CASSAKVASGGYNEQFF.

To note about this clone: Relative to the germline gene, one junction end is altered; a read error may explain this. The CDR3 DNA sequence: TGTGCCAGCAGTGGGGACAGCCCTTATGGCTACCCCTTC. Translating it yields CASSGDSPYGYPF. The chain carries TRBV6-1 and TRBJ1-2, with 7 bases that match TRBD1. Germline loops: CDR1 MNHNS, CDR2 SASEGT. This CDR3 spans 13 amino acids.

This clone was counted between two and nine times. V gene TRBV19 combines with J gene TRBJ1-1; possible D gene TRBD1, 5 bases. This CDR3 contains 15 residues. Looked up from germline, CDR1 is LNHDA and CDR2 is SQIVND (reference sequence). The V end lost 4 bases, the J end lost 4 bases, and 16 bases lay between the germline ends. CDR3 nucleotides: TGTGCCAGTAGTAACACGGGCAGGAGGGGCACTGAAGCTTTCTTT. Amino acids: CASSNTGRRGTEAFF.